This is a list of T cell receptor beta chains from one sample in a study of T cell changes during pregnancy in multiple sclerosis. Using immunoSEQ multiplex PCR, the repertoire was profiled, and TCRdb retains in-frame clones only, with some absent. The sample records some 39,000 clones, 91% being singletons. This material consisted of CD4+ T cells from peripheral blood mononuclear cells, taken in the second trimester of pregnancy. The receptors here all came from a female donor in good health, enrolled as a control in a pregnancy study. Both conserved end residues are part of each CDR3. The order of the fields is D gene, clone size, V gene, J gene, CDR3 protein, CDR3 DNA. The D gene is left open where the match is weak. Some rows mark clone size as missing; the rest say once, few, many or name a class of expanded clone.

D gene: TRBD2; clone size: -; V gene: TRBV18; J gene: TRBJ2-7; CDR3 protein: CASSPTGTSRSYEQYF; CDR3 DNA: TGTGCCAGCTCACCGACTGGGACTAGCAGGTCCTACGAGCAGTACTTC
D gene: -; clone size: -; V gene: TRBV23-1; J gene: TRBJ1-5; CDR3 protein: CASRLIGDQPQHF; CDR3 DNA: TGCGCCAGCAGACTGATAGGGGATCAGCCCCAGCATTTT
D gene: -; clone size: -; V gene: TRBV6-1; J gene: TRBJ1-1; CDR3 protein: CASTKRGGTEAFF; CDR3 DNA: TGTGCCAGCACGAAAAGGGGTGGCACTGAAGCTTTCTTT
D gene: -; clone size: once; V gene: TRBV14; J gene: TRBJ1-1; CDR3 protein: CASSQEHRATEAFF; CDR3 DNA: TGTGCCAGCAGCCAAGAGCACAGGGCCACTGAAGCTTTCTTT
D gene: TRBD2; clone size: -; V gene: TRBV4-3; J gene: TRBJ2-4; CDR3 protein: CASSQDPISGGAGTKNIQYF; CDR3 DNA: TGCGCCAGCAGCCAGGATCCTATTAGCGGGGGGGCCGGGACCAAAAACATTCAGTACTTC
D gene: TRBD1; clone size: -; V gene: TRBV7-9; J gene: TRBJ1-3; CDR3 protein: CASSLALQGAGNTIYF; CDR3 DNA: TGTGCCAGCAGCTTAGCCCTCCAGGGGGCTGGAAACACCATATATTTT
D gene: -; clone size: -; V gene: TRBV7-9; J gene: TRBJ1-1; CDR3 protein: CASSSDRANTEAFF; CDR3 DNA: TGTGCCAGCAGCTCGGACAGAGCGAACACTGAAGCTTTCTTT
D gene: -; clone size: -; V gene: TRBV7-8; J gene: TRBJ2-1; CDR3 protein: CASSPLDSQFF; CDR3 DNA: TGTGCCAGCAGCCCCCTAGACTCGCAGTTCTTC
D gene: -; clone size: -; V gene: TRBV2; J gene: TRBJ1-2; CDR3 protein: CANSPDMSSGYTF; CDR3 DNA: TGTGCCAACTCACCCGACATGAGTTCTGGCTACACCTTC
D gene: -; clone size: -; V gene: TRBV5-1; J gene: TRBJ2-1; CDR3 protein: CASSSRQAFYNEQFF; CDR3 DNA: TGCGCCAGCAGCTCACGACAGGCATTCTACAATGAGCAGTTCTTC
D gene: -; clone size: -; V gene: TRBV19; J gene: TRBJ1-6; CDR3 protein: CATRTGFTYNSPLHF; CDR3 DNA: TGTGCCACCCGCACAGGGTTCACCTATAATTCACCCCTCCACTTT
D gene: -; clone size: -; V gene: TRBV2; J gene: TRBJ1-1; CDR3 protein: CASSGSGTANTEAFF; CDR3 DNA: TGTGCCAGCAGTGGAAGCGGGACCGCGAACACTGAAGCTTTCTTT
D gene: -; clone size: -; V gene: TRBV5-6; J gene: TRBJ1-5; CDR3 protein: CASSSGTINQPQHF; CDR3 DNA: TGTGCCAGCAGCTCCGGGACTATCAATCAGCCCCAGCATTTT
D gene: -; clone size: -; V gene: TRBV6-5; J gene: TRBJ2-7; CDR3 protein: CASSYSRGTGTYEQYF; CDR3 DNA: TGTGCCAGCAGTTACTCCCGGGGTACGGGAACCTACGAGCAGTACTTC
D gene: -; clone size: few; V gene: TRBV27; J gene: TRBJ1-2; CDR3 protein: CASSQGGSYGYTF; CDR3 DNA: TGTGCCAGCAGTCAGGGAGGGAGCTATGGCTACACCTTC
D gene: -; clone size: -; V gene: TRBV28; J gene: TRBJ2-7; CDR3 protein: CASNLGGAARSYEQYF; CDR3 DNA: TGTGCCAGCAACCTTGGGGGGGCCGCGAGGTCCTACGAGCAGTACTTC
D gene: -; clone size: -; V gene: TRBV7-2; J gene: TRBJ1-5; CDR3 protein: CASSFPNQPQHF; CDR3 DNA: TGTGCCAGCAGCTTTCCTAATCAGCCCCAGCATTTT
D gene: TRBD1; clone size: -; V gene: TRBV18; J gene: TRBJ2-3; CDR3 protein: CASSRSGQGFWTDTQYF; CDR3 DNA: TGTGCCAGCTCAAGGTCCGGACAGGGTTTTTGGACAGATACGCAGTATTTT
D gene: TRBD1; clone size: -; V gene: TRBV7-3; J gene: TRBJ1-1; CDR3 protein: CASSLTGVPYTEAFF; CDR3 DNA: TGTGCCAGCAGTTTAACAGGGGTTCCGTACACTGAAGCTTTCTTT
D gene: -; clone size: -; V gene: TRBV10-1; J gene: TRBJ2-7; CDR3 protein: CASRSSLSYEQYF; CDR3 DNA: TGCGCCAGCAGGAGTTCGTTATCCTACGAGCAGTACTTC
D gene: TRBD2; clone size: -; V gene: TRBV29-1; J gene: TRBJ2-5; CDR3 protein: CSVDKRGVGETQYF; CDR3 DNA: TGCAGCGTTGATAAGCGGGGGGTAGGAGAGACCCAGTACTTC
D gene: -; clone size: few; V gene: TRBV13; J gene: TRBJ1-3; CDR3 protein: CASRFLSGNTIYF; CDR3 DNA: TGTGCCAGCAGGTTCCTCTCTGGAAACACCATATATTTT
D gene: TRBD1; clone size: -; V gene: TRBV9; J gene: TRBJ2-5; CDR3 protein: CASSGTGGAWGTQYF; CDR3 DNA: TGTGCCAGCAGCGGGACAGGGGGCGCGTGGGGGACCCAGTACTTC
D gene: TRBD1; clone size: -; V gene: TRBV11-2; J gene: TRBJ1-2; CDR3 protein: CASSLVGTGGSYGYTF; CDR3 DNA: TGTGCCAGCAGCTTAGTTGGGACAGGGGGCAGCTATGGCTACACCTTC
D gene: -; clone size: -; V gene: TRBV28; J gene: TRBJ1-4; CDR3 protein: CASSLSGSSNEKLFF; CDR3 DNA: TGTGCCAGCAGTTTATCAGGGTCTTCTAATGAAAAACTGTTTTTT
D gene: TRBD2; clone size: -; V gene: TRBV14; J gene: TRBJ2-1; CDR3 protein: CASSQDIQRGGTYNEQFF; CDR3 DNA: TGTGCCAGCAGCCAAGATATCCAGCGGGGGGGCACCTACAATGAGCAGTTCTTC
D gene: TRBD1; clone size: -; V gene: TRBV4-2; J gene: TRBJ1-4; CDR3 protein: CASSRGGTQSNEKLFF; CDR3 DNA: TGTGCCAGCAGCCGAGGGGGCACTCAAAGTAATGAAAAACTGTTTTTT
D gene: TRBD1; clone size: -; V gene: TRBV30; J gene: TRBJ2-7; CDR3 protein: CAWSATTGLTGEQYF; CDR3 DNA: TGTGCCTGGAGTGCCACGACAGGGTTAACGGGCGAGCAGTACTTC
D gene: TRBD1; clone size: -; V gene: TRBV12-5; J gene: TRBJ2-2; CDR3 protein: CASGLKTGQRRNTGELFF; CDR3 DNA: TGTGCTAGTGGTTTAAAAACGGGACAGAGAAGAAACACCGGGGAGCTGTTTTTT
D gene: TRBD1; clone size: -; V gene: TRBV6-1; J gene: TRBJ1-2; CDR3 protein: CASSDYLRGRDYGYTF; CDR3 DNA: TGTGCCAGCAGTGACTATCTCAGGGGGCGCGACTATGGCTACACCTTC
D gene: TRBD1; clone size: -; V gene: TRBV4-1; J gene: TRBJ2-6; CDR3 protein: CASSQPGQGVSGANVLTF; CDR3 DNA: TGCGCCAGCAGTCAACCGGGACAGGGGGTCTCTGGGGCCAACGTCCTGACTTTC
D gene: -; clone size: -; V gene: TRBV5-4; J gene: TRBJ2-5; CDR3 protein: CASSYPGGETQYF; CDR3 DNA: TGTGCCAGCAGCTACCCTGGAGGGGAGACCCAGTACTTC
D gene: -; clone size: -; V gene: TRBV7-2; J gene: TRBJ2-7; CDR3 protein: CASSPTYYEQYF; CDR3 DNA: TGTGCCAGCAGCCCAACCTACTACGAGCAGTACTTC
D gene: TRBD1; clone size: -; V gene: TRBV2; J gene: TRBJ1-5; CDR3 protein: CASSDKGAGQPQHF; CDR3 DNA: TGTGCCAGCAGTGATAAGGGGGCAGGGCAGCCCCAGCATTTT
D gene: TRBD2; clone size: -; V gene: TRBV5-4; J gene: TRBJ2-3; CDR3 protein: CASSPGLAGVPATSDTQYF; CDR3 DNA: TGTGCCAGCAGCCCGGGACTAGCGGGAGTCCCCGCCACTTCGGATACGCAGTATTTT
D gene: -; clone size: -; V gene: TRBV9; J gene: TRBJ2-3; CDR3 protein: CASNGGFGTDTQYF; CDR3 DNA: TGTGCCAGCAACGGAGGGTTCGGGACAGATACGCAGTATTTT
D gene: -; clone size: -; V gene: TRBV7-3; J gene: TRBJ1-1; CDR3 protein: CASAGGLNTEAFF; CDR3 DNA: TGTGCCAGCGCGGGCGGGTTGAACACTGAAGCTTTCTTT
D gene: TRBD2; clone size: -; V gene: TRBV19; J gene: TRBJ2-3; CDR3 protein: CASSKLAGVTDTQYF; CDR3 DNA: TGTGCCAGTAGTAAACTAGCGGGGGTAACAGATACGCAGTATTTT
D gene: TRBD1; clone size: -; V gene: TRBV4-2; J gene: TRBJ1-5; CDR3 protein: CASSQGDRSNQPQHF; CDR3 DNA: TGTGCCAGCAGCCAAGGGGACAGGTCCAATCAGCCCCAGCATTTT
D gene: TRBD1; clone size: -; V gene: TRBV4-3; J gene: TRBJ1-2; CDR3 protein: CASSQAGQGGLYGYTF; CDR3 DNA: TGCGCCAGCAGCCAAGCCGGACAGGGGGGTCTCTATGGCTACACCTTC
D gene: -; clone size: -; V gene: TRBV7-2; J gene: TRBJ2-1; CDR3 protein: CASSADGGNYNEQFF; CDR3 DNA: TGTGCCAGCAGCGCCGATGGGGGGAATTACAATGAGCAGTTCTTC